Sequencing of this TCR beta chain was carried out in a study of blood T cell repertoires in COVID-19. Libraries were prepared by immunoSEQ multiplex PCR; TCRdb keeps only in-frame clonotypes and omits some of them. The data show some 300,000 clones, around nine tenths seen once. CDR3 length: 16 residues. Germline V gene sequence: CDR1 MNHEY, CDR2 SVGAGI. V shed 0 bases and J shed 2 bases, with 13 bases lying between them. Those enrolled, adults aged roughly 18 to 95 years, came from some 23 US areas. The recovered donors of Cohort 3 showed two negative PCRs, clearance, or symptom resolution. The sample consisted of PBMCs or T cells enriched from blood (not recorded which). The chain has TRBV6-5 and TRBJ1-1; D remains unclear. This sequence was found in a woman aged 25 to 39 who had recovered from COVID-19. DNA of the CDR3: TGTGCCAGCAGTTACTCGGGATATCGGGGTAACACTGAAGCTTTCTTT. This translates into CASSYSGYRGNTEAFF.